The 27 T cell receptor beta chains below all came from one sample that was sequenced in a study of OX40 agonist ivuxolimab in advanced cancers. Method: immunoSEQ multiplex PCR; TCRdb's copy keeps in-frame clones and lacks some. In the table there are nearly 65,000 clones, about nine tenths of which are singletons. The sequencing used CD4+ or CD8+ T cells sorted from blood, collected in a trial of the OX40 agonist ivuxolimab. The receptor source for this set is an adult with an advanced solid tumor such as melanoma, head and neck, liver or kidney cancer.

The rearrangement uses TRBV27 and TRBJ2-1; D remains ambiguous. From germline, CDR1 is MNHEY and CDR2 SMNVEV (reference sequence). The CDR3 loop spans 13 amino acids. V was trimmed by 6 bases and J by 2 bases, leaving 8 bases between them. CDR3 nucleotide sequence: TGTGCCAGCAGCCAGACGCCCTACAATGAGCAGTTCTTC. Its translation: CASSQTPYNEQFF.

The V gene is TRBV5-1, the J gene TRBJ2-1; 8 bases are a match to TRBD1. After removal of 0 bases from V and 4 bases from J, the junction contained 9 bases not matched to a gene. The CDR3 loop spans 17 amino acids. Germline CDR1 is SGHRS and CDR2 is YFSETQ. CDR3 coding DNA: TGCGCCAGCAGCTTGGAAGGACAGGGAGTCGATTACAATGAGCAGTTCTTC. Its protein product is CASSLEGQGVDYNEQFF.

V and J are TRBV2 and TRBJ2-1; D ambiguous. V was trimmed by 3 bases and J by 1 base, leaving 10 bases between them. Germline CDR1 SNHLY, CDR2 FYNNEI. The CDR3 length is 15 residues. CDR3 sequence: CASSDSTLSYNEQFF. CDR3 nucleotide sequence: TGTGCCAGCAGTGACTCTACCCTTTCCTACAATGAGCAGTTCTTC.

The chain employs TRBV6-6 and TRBJ1-1, with D unresolved. The V gene's germline CDR1 is MNHNY and CDR2 SVGAGI (reference sequence). The CDR3 spans 11 residues. The V end was cut by 8 bases, the J end by 8 bases, with 12 bases between. CDR3 sequence: CASREGHEAFF. The CDR3 coding sequence is TGTGCCAGCCGTGAGGGTCACGAAGCTTTCTTT.

The chain carries TRBV7-6 and TRBJ2-2; TRBD1 might be the D (6 bases). The ends were cut back, 6 bases at V and 0 bases at J, with 26 bases in the middle. CDR1 and CDR2 (germline): SGHVS, FNYEAQ. This CDR3 spans 20 amino acids. This CDR3 is CASSSPLQIVRGTNTGELFF. In DNA form, the CDR3 reads TGTGCCAGCAGTTCACCCCTTCAGATTGTCAGGGGAACGAACACCGGGGAGCTGTTTTTT.

The chain joins TRBV2 to TRBJ1-1; 8 positions match TRBD1. After removal of 7 bases from V and 3 bases from J, the junction contained 4 bases not matched to a gene. The CDR3 contains 13 residues. Germline values: CDR1 SNHLY, CDR2 FYNNEI. In DNA, the CDR3 is TGTGCCAGCAAAACAGGGGGTTACACTGAAGCTTTCTTT. Encoded protein: CASKTGGYTEAFF. The complete variable domain, with remaining parts taken from reference TRBV2 and TRBJ1-1, reads EPEVTQTPSHQVTQMGQEVILRCVPISNHLYFYWYRQILGQKVEFLVSFYNNEISEKSEIFDDQFSVERPDGSNFTLKIRSTKLEDSAMYFCASKTGGYTEAFFGQGTRLTVV.

The chain recombines TRBV28 with TRBJ2-3; 14 nucleotides line up with TRBD2. The ends lost 4 bases at V and 0 bases at J; junction bases unmatched: 3. CDR3 size: 17 residues. Germline values: CDR1 MDHEN, CDR2 SYDVKM. The CDR3, as DNA: TGTGCCAGCAGTTCCAGACTAGCGGGAGGGAGCACAGATACGCAGTATTTT. It specifies CASSSRLAGGSTDTQYF.

The rearrangement uses TRBV7-3 and TRBJ2-3; TRBD2 aligns across 12 bases. Trimming took 2 bases from V and 5 from J; bases not matched to a gene: 2. CDR1 and CDR2 (germline): SGHTA, FQGTGA. The CDR3 has 15 residues. The CDR3 DNA follows: TGTGCCAGCAGCTTAGAACTAGCGGGGGGAGATACGCAGTATTTT. This translates into CASSLELAGGDTQYF.

The chain uses TRBV7-2 and TRBJ1-1; no definite D call. V shed 5 bases and J shed 4 bases, with 14 bases lying between them. From germline, CDR1 is SGHTA and CDR2 FQGNSA. This CDR3 spans 14 amino acids. CDR3 loop: CASSVRILGTEAFF. The DNA of the CDR3 is TGTGCCAGCAGCGTTCGGATTTTAGGCACTGAAGCTTTCTTT.

As to this clone: In the same sample, other DNA sequences code for this CDR3. DNA of the CDR3: TGTGCCAGTAGTATCGGGGGCTCCAATCAGCCCCAGCATTTT. Translated, it gives CASSIGGSNQPQHF. The V and J genes are TRBV19 and TRBJ1-5, with D perhaps TRBD1 (6 bases). Trimming removed 3 bases from V and 3 bases from J, with 9 bases in between. CDR1 is LNHDA, CDR2 SQIVND, per germline (reference sequence). CDR3 length equals 14 residues.

This rearrangement joins TRBV4-3 to TRBJ2-2; 11 bases line up with TRBD2. The CDR3 runs to 20 residues. CDR1 is LGHNA, CDR2 YSLEER, per germline. The trim removed 0 bases at V and 7 bases at J, leaving 16 bases unmatched. The CDR3 sequence: CASSQDLSLLAGGGDGELFF. Written as DNA, the CDR3 is TGCGCCAGCAGCCAAGATTTATCCCTCCTAGCGGGAGGCGGCGACGGGGAGCTGTTTTTT.

The V call is TRBV28, the J call TRBJ1-3; possibly TRBD1 for D (5 bases). Germline V lookup: CDR1 MDHEN, CDR2 SYDVKM. Trimming pared 9 bases from V and 2 bases from J, leaving 11 bases between. CDR3 size: 13 residues. The CDR3 coding sequence is TGTGCCAGTACGACAGATCCTGGAAACACCATATATTTT. The encoded protein is CASTTDPGNTIYF.

This chain uses TRBV15 with TRBJ2-1, with 10 nucleotides matching TRBD2. The V segment lost 1 base and the J segment 8 bases; nucleotides outside the gene matches: 2. The CDR3 runs 14 residues. Germline V gene data show CDR1 as LNHNV and CDR2 as YYDKDF (reference sequence). The CDR3, as DNA: TGTGCCACCAGCAGAGGACTAGCGGGCTATGAGCAGTTCTTC. Protein: CATSRGLAGYEQFF.

This clone was recorded only once. The identical CDR3 is also encoded by other nucleotide sequences in the sample. J is TRBJ2-1 and V is TRBV27; D is perhaps TRBD2 (6 bases). The germline V gene has CDR1 MNHEY and CDR2 SMNVEV (reference sequence). The CDR3 covers 15 residues. The V gene lost 2 bases and the J gene lost 0 bases, with 8 bases spanning the gap. The CDR3 DNA reads as TGTGCCAGCAGTTTAGGGGGGTCCTCCTACAATGAGCAGTTCTTC. Its protein product is CASSLGGSSYNEQFF.

The sample holds many counts of this clone. The rearrangement uses TRBV11-2 and TRBJ2-3; tentatively, D is TRBD1 or TRBD2 (6 bases each). Germline assignment: CDR1 SGHAT and CDR2 FQNNGV. The CDR3 is 19 residues long. V was pared by 2 bases and J by 4 bases, with 25 bases between. The CDR3 sequence is CASSLTTGVPGAGADTQYF. The CDR3 nucleotides are TGTGCCAGCAGCTTAACAACCGGCGTTCCGGGGGCAGGAGCAGATACGCAGTATTTT.

The chain has TRBV6-5 and TRBJ1-1; tentatively, D is TRBD1 (5 bases). With 6 bases removed from V and 4 bases from J, the gap between germline ends came to 12 bases. Germline CDR1 and CDR2: MNHEY and SVGAGI. The CDR3 has 13 amino acids. CDR3 region: CASSPSGGTEAFF. CDR3 DNA sequence: TGTGCCAGCAGCCCATCTGGGGGCACTGAAGCTTTCTTT.

The chain uses TRBV6-6 and TRBJ2-7; D is possibly TRBD1 (6 bases). This CDR3 region has 13 residues. Trimming took off 2 bases at V and 6 bases at J, with 11 bases between the two ends. Per germline, CDR1 MNHNY and CDR2 SVGAGI (reference sequence). The CDR3 region is CASSYGGPGEQYF. The CDR3 DNA follows: TGTGCCAGCAGTTACGGGGGCCCCGGCGAGCAGTACTTC.

CDR3 sequence reads: CASSPWTSGHNEQFF. The CDR3, as DNA: TGCGCCAGCAGCCCTTGGACTAGCGGCCACAATGAGCAGTTCTTC. This chain uses TRBV4-3 with TRBJ2-1; 10 bases are a match to TRBD2. The CDR3 runs to 15 residues. Trimming removed 4 bases from V and 5 bases from J; junction bases left unmatched: 5. The germline V gene has CDR1 LGHNA and CDR2 YSLEER.

The V and J genes are TRBV6-1 and TRBJ1-4; D might be TRBD1 (6 bases). The CDR3 runs 15 residues. Trimming cost V 5 bases and J 0 bases, with 10 bases left between them. In germline, CDR1 is MNHNS, CDR2 SASEGT. Written as DNA, the CDR3 is TGTGCCAGCAGTCGGGACATCTCAACTAATGAAAAACTGTTTTTT. It encodes CASSRDISTNEKLFF.

V is TRBV2 and J is TRBJ2-7; D may be TRBD2 (5 bases). Deletions cut 1 base from V and 3 bases from J, with 13 bases between. This CDR3 has 15 amino acids. Germline assignment: CDR1 SNHLY and CDR2 FYNNEI. The CDR3 reads CASSEDSGTNYEQYF. For the CDR3, the DNA is TGTGCCAGCAGTGAAGACAGCGGCACTAACTACGAGCAGTACTTC.

The chain uses TRBV19 and TRBJ2-2; 8 nucleotides match TRBD2. CDR3 length equals 18 residues. V was pared by 8 bases and J by 3 bases, with 17 bases of the junction left unmatched. The germline CDR1 and CDR2 sequences are LNHDA and SQIVND (reference sequence). The CDR3 is CASLTPPTGGRDTGELFF. In DNA, the CDR3 is TGTGCCAGTCTTACCCCGCCGACGGGGGGGCGCGACACCGGGGAGCTGTTTTTT.

The chain is built from TRBV13 and TRBJ2-7; weak D call: TRBD1 (5 bases). The CDR3 sequence is 12 residues long. V was trimmed by 1 base and J by 6 bases, leaving 7 bases between them. Per the germline V gene, CDR1 is PRHDT and CDR2 is FYEKMQ (reference sequence). The CDR3 nucleotides read TGTGCCAGCAGCTTAGAACAGGCCGAGCAGTACTTC. This gives the protein CASSLEQAEQYF.

The rearrangement links TRBV4-2 to TRBJ2-7; 7 bases are a match to TRBD2. This CDR3 spans 13 amino acids. Germline CDR1 and CDR2: LGHNA and YNFKEQ. V lost 4 bases to trimming and J lost 2 bases; unmatched junction nucleotides: 2. The CDR3 region has the DNA TGTGCCAGCAGCCCTAGCGGTCCCTACGAGCAGTACTTC. This gives the protein CASSPSGPYEQYF.

The chain combines TRBV30 with TRBJ2-7, with D hard to call. The CDR3 is 16 residues long. Germline loops: CDR1 GTSNPN, CDR2 SVGIG (reference sequence). V was shortened by 1 base and J by 3 bases, with 19 bases between the two germline ends. The CDR3 is CAWSAPEGLYIYEQYF. CDR3 DNA sequence: TGTGCCTGGAGTGCACCCGAAGGTCTCTACATCTACGAGCAGTACTTC.

The chain combines TRBV11-2 with TRBJ2-7; 7 bases line up with TRBD1. The CDR3 extends over 14 amino acids. The V segment lost 0 bases and the J segment 6 bases; nucleotides outside the gene matches: 5. From germline, CDR1 is SGHAT and CDR2 FQNNGV. This CDR3 reads CASSLEARTGEQYF. CDR3 DNA: TGTGCCAGCAGCTTAGAAGCCCGGACAGGCGAGCAGTACTTC.

Only a few counts were recorded for this clone. The rearrangement joins TRBV28 to TRBJ2-7; D is possibly TRBD1 (6 bases). The CDR3 extends over 13 amino acids. The germline CDR1 and CDR2 sequences are MDHEN and SYDVKM. V was pared by 3 bases and J by 6 bases, with 12 bases between. This CDR3 reads CASSFAGELEQYF. The CDR3 nucleotides are TGTGCCAGCAGTTTTGCAGGGGAGCTCGAGCAGTACTTC.

This chain joins TRBV5-4 and TRBJ2-4; TRBD1 matches 8 bases. The trim removed 4 bases at V and 4 bases at J, leaving 10 bases unmatched. Germline assignment: CDR1 SGHNT and CDR2 YYREEE (reference sequence). The CDR3 is made up of 16 amino acids. The CDR3 DNA sequence: TGTGCCAGCAGCGGAACGATGGACAGGGAAAAAAACATTCAGTACTTC. It translates to CASSGTMDREKNIQYF.